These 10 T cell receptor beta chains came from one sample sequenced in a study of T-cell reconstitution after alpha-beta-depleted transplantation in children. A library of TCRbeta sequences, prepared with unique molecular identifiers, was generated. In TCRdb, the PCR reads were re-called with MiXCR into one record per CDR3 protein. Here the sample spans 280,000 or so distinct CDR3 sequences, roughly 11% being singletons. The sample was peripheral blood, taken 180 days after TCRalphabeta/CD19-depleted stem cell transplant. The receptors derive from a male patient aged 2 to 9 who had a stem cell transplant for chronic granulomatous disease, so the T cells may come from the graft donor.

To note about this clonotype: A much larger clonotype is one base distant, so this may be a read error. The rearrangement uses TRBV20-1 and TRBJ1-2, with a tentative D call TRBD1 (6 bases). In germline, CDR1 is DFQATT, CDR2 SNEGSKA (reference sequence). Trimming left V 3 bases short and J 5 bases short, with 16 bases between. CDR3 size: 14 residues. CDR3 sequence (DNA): TGCAGTGCTAGGGAACAGGGAGGGGAGTATGGCTACACCTTC. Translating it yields CSAREQGGEYGYTF.

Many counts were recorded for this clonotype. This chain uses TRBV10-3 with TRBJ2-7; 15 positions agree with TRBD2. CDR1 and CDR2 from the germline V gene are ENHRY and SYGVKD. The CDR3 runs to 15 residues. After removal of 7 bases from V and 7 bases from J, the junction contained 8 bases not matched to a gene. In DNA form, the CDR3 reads TGTGCCATCAACGGACTAGCGGGAGGGCCGAAGGAGCAGTACTTC. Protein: CAINGLAGGPKEQYF.

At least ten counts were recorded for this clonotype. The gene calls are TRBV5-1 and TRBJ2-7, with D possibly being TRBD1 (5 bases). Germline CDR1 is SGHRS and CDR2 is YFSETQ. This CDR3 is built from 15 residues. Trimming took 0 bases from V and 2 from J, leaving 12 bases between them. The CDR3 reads CASSLGSGYPYEQYF. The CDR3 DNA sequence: TGCGCCAGCAGCTTGGGATCAGGGTATCCCTACGAGCAGTACTTC.

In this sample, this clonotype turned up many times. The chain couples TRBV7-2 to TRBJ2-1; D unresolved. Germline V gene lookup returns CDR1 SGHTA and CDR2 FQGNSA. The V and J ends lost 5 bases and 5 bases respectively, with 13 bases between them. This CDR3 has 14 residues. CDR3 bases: TGTGCCAGCAGCCCAGACGCCGGTGACAATGAGCAGTTCTTC. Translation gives CASSPDAGDNEQFF.

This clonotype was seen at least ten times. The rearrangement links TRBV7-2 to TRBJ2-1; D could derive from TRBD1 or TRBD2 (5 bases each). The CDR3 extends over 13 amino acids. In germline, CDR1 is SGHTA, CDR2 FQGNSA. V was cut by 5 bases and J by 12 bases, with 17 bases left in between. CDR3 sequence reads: CASSPQQAGGQFF. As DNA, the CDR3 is TGTGCCAGCAGCCCTCAACAGGCGGGCGGGCAGTTCTTC.

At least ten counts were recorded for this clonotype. The CDR3 coding sequence is TGTGCCTGGAGACGGACAGGGACCTACGAGCAGTACTTC. Its protein is CAWRRTGTYEQYF. The chain has TRBV30 and TRBJ2-7, with 8 bases that match TRBD1. The CDR3 runs to 13 residues. V lost 3 bases to trimming and J lost 2 bases; unmatched junction nucleotides: 3. Per the germline V gene, CDR1 is GTSNPN and CDR2 is SVGIG (reference sequence).

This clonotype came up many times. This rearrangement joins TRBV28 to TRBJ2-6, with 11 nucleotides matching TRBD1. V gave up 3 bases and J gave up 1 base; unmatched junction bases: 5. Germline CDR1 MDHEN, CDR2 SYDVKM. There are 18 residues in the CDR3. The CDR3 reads CASSFWWDRGSGANVLTF. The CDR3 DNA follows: TGTGCCAGCAGTTTTTGGTGGGACAGGGGGTCTGGGGCCAACGTCCTGACTTTC.

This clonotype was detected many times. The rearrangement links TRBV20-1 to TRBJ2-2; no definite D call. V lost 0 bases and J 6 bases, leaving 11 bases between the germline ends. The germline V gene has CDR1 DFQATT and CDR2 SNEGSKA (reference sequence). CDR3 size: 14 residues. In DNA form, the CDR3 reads TGCAGTGCTAGAGATCTCCAGGACCCCGGGGAGCTGTTTTTT. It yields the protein CSARDLQDPGELFF.

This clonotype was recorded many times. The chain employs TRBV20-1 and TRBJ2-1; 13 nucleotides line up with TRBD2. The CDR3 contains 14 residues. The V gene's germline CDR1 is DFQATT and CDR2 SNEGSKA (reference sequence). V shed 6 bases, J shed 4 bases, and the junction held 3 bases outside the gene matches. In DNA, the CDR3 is TGCAGTGCCACACTAGCGGGAGGGTACAATGAGCAGTTCTTC. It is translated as CSATLAGGYNEQFF.

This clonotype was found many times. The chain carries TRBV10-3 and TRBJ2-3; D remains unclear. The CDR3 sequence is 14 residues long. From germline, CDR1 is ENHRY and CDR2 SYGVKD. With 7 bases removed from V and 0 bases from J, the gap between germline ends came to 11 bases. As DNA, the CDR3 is TGTGCCATCAAGGAAGACTCTAGCACAGATACGCAGTATTTT. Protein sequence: CAIKEDSSTDTQYF.